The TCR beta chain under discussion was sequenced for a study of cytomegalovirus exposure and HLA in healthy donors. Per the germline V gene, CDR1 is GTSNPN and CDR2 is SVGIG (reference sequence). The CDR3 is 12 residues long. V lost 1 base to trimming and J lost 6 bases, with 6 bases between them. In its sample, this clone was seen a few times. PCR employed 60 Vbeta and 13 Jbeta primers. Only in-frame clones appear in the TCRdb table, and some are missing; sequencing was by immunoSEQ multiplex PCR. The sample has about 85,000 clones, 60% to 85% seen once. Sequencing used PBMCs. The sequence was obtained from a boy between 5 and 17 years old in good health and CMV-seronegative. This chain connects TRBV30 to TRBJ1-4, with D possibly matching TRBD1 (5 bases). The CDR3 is CAWSGGYEKLFF. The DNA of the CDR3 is TGTGCCTGGAGTGGGGGCTATGAAAAACTGTTTTTT.